What follows are 2 T cell receptor beta chains derived from one specimen sequenced in a study of T cells after yellow fever vaccination (dated by TCRdb to the late 2010s). In the paper's terms, the treatment or condition label means: live attenuated yellow fever vaccine strain. The method behind the library was 5' RACE. Sequencing was carried out with an Illumina HiSeq 2500. TCRdb passed the public sequencing reads through fastp at Q25 and MiXCR, retaining productive beta sequences. Each entry merges the rows of one CDR3 protein and shows their most common DNA and genes. This sample has 300,000 or so distinct CDR3 sequences in its table, and 10% to 15% of those were observed once. The ten top clones hold 0.4% to 0.55% of the sample. The specimen was CD4+ T cells sorted from PBMCs, collected 45 days after the yellow fever booster vaccination. These receptors came from a man under 40 who received the YFV17D yellow fever vaccine.

This clonotype was counted a few times. The V and J genes are TRBV7-3 and TRBJ2-1; D remains ambiguous. The CDR3 length is 14 residues. V lost 1 base to trimming and J lost 6 bases, with 10 bases between them. CDR1 and CDR2 from the germline V gene are SGHTA and FQGTGA. Written as DNA, the CDR3 is TGTGCCAGCAGCTTAAGCTGGGATCGCAATGAGCAGTTCTTC. It codes for CASSLSWDRNEQFF.

This clonotype turned up a few times. The chain has TRBV20-1 and TRBJ2-3; 8 nucleotides line up with TRBD2. V shed 5 bases, J shed 4 bases, and the junction held 17 bases outside the gene matches. This CDR3 spans 17 amino acids. Looked up from germline, CDR1 is DFQATT and CDR2 is SNEGSKA (reference sequence). This CDR3 reads CSAPHYAGRAFADTQYF. The DNA of the CDR3 is TGCAGTGCTCCTCATTATGCCGGGAGGGCCTTCGCAGATACGCAGTATTTT.